The 16 T cell receptor beta chains in this list originate from one sample, sequenced in a study of blood T cell repertoires in COVID-19. Clones were sequenced by immunoSEQ multiplex PCR, and TCRdb holds only the in-frame ones, with some missing. The sample consists of 60,000 to 70,000 clones, 84% of them appearing once. Specimen: peripheral blood. The receptors stem from a man over 45 with active COVID-19.

This clone turned up a few times. The V call is TRBV4-2, the J call TRBJ2-7; the match to TRBD2 covers 14 bases. V dropped 2 bases and J dropped 4; count of bases not matched to a gene: 1. Germline V gene data show CDR1 as LGHNA and CDR2 as YNFKEQ. The CDR3 contains 15 residues. The CDR3: CASSQRLAGGYEQYF. In nucleotides, the CDR3 is TGTGCCAGCAGCCAAAGACTAGCGGGGGGGTACGAGCAGTACTTC.

V is TRBV6-6 and J is TRBJ1-1; 7 nucleotides align to TRBD1. J lost 5 bases, V lost 6 bases, and 12 bases had no gene match. CDR1 and CDR2 (germline): MNHNY, SVGAGI (reference sequence). The CDR3 is 15 residues long. CDR3: CASRPPTGTQTEAFF. The CDR3 DNA is TGTGCCAGCAGGCCTCCGACAGGGACCCAGACTGAAGCTTTCTTT.

In its sample, this clone was seen a few times. V gene TRBV30 combines with J gene TRBJ1-5; D is unresolved. The V gene's germline CDR1 is GTSNPN and CDR2 SVGIG (reference sequence). V was clipped by 0 bases and J by 9 bases, with 15 bases between them. This CDR3 has 14 residues. CDR3 sequence: CAWSVGGALSPQHF. CDR3 nucleotide sequence: TGTGCCTGGAGTGTAGGAGGTGCCCTATCGCCCCAGCATTTT.

V gene TRBV3-1 (or the pseudogene TRBV3-2) combines with J gene TRBJ2-2, with TRBD2 as a possible D gene (5 bases). The CDR3 runs to 16 residues. The germline V and J ends were trimmed by 0 bases and 6 bases, with 14 bases remaining between them. The germline gives CDR1 LGHDT, CDR2 YNNKEL (reference sequence). The CDR3 DNA follows: TGTGCCAGCAGCCAAGATCCGTCTAGCCGGGCCGGGGAGCTGTTTTTT. The encoded protein is CASSQDPSSRAGELFF.

The CDR3, as DNA: TGTGCCAGCACCTTAAACCAAGAGACCCAGTACTTC. As protein: CASTLNQETQYF. The genes are TRBV6-6 and TRBJ2-5; D not resolved. V lost 7 bases and J lost 0, with 6 bases in between. Germline V CDR1 and CDR2: MNHNY, SVGAGI (reference sequence). This CDR3 has 12 amino acids.

This clone has a single count. The same CDR3 can be traced to other DNA sequences in this sample. V gene TRBV7-2 combines with J gene TRBJ2-7, with D possibly being TRBD1 (5 bases). Germline V gives CDR1 SGHTA, CDR2 FQGNSA. V was cut by 1 base and J by 3 bases, with 10 bases left in between. The CDR3 covers 14 residues. The CDR3 reads CASSLGRGHYEQYF. CDR3 sequence (DNA): TGTGCCAGCAGCTTAGGTAGGGGCCACTACGAGCAGTACTTC. The entire variable domain, with the rest obtained from reference TRBV7-2 and TRBJ2-7, is as follows: GAGVSQSPSNKVTEKGKDVELRCDPISGHTALYWYRQSLGQGLEFLIYFQGNSAPDKSGLPSDRFSAERTGGSVSTLTIQRTQQEDSAVYLCASSLGRGHYEQYFGPGTRLTVT.

This clone was found once. The gene calls are TRBV5-6 and TRBJ1-1, with D maybe TRBD1 (6 bases). This CDR3 spans 15 amino acids. Germline V gene lookup returns CDR1 SGHDT and CDR2 YYEEEE. With 1 base removed from V and 1 base from J, the gap between germline ends came to 11 bases. For the CDR3, the DNA is TGTGCCAGCAGCTTGCCGCAGGGGCAGAACACTGAAGCTTTCTTT. This encodes CASSLPQGQNTEAFF.

The gene calls are TRBV5-6 and TRBJ1-5; TRBD1 matches 11 bases. The germline V gene encodes CDR1 SGHDT and CDR2 YYEEEE. Trimming at V came to 5 bases and at J to 11 bases, leaving 12 bases not matched to a gene. This CDR3 contains 15 residues. DNA of the CDR3: TGTGCCAGCAGACAACTACGGGACAGGGGGGAAGCCCAGCATTTT. As protein: CASRQLRDRGEAQHF.

This rearrangement joins TRBV7-9 to TRBJ2-5, with 12 positions matching TRBD1. Germline V gene data show CDR1 as SEHNR and CDR2 as FQNEAQ (reference sequence). V dropped 5 bases and J dropped 2; count of bases not matched to a gene: 3. The CDR3 is made up of 15 amino acids. The DNA of the CDR3 is TGTGCCAGCAGCCCGGGACAGGGGGCTCAAGAGACCCAGTACTTC. This gives the protein CASSPGQGAQETQYF. The full variable domain, in which reference TRBV7-9 and TRBJ2-5 provide the parts outside the CDR3, is DTGVSQNPRHKITKRGQNVTFRCDPISEHNRLYWYRQTLGQGPEFLTYFQNEAQLEKSRLLSDRFSAERPKGSFSTLEIQRTEQGDSAMYLCASSPGQGAQETQYFGPGTRLLVL.

This clone was picked up one time. The genes are TRBV6-5 and TRBJ2-2; D perhaps matches TRBD1 (6 bases). Germline-derived CDR1 and CDR2 are MNHEY and SVGAGI. With 5 bases removed from V and 15 bases from J, the gap between germline ends came to 22 bases. The CDR3 loop spans 14 amino acids. The CDR3 loop is CASSTPGTFSRVFF. CDR3 in DNA: TGTGCCAGCAGTACGCCCGGGACATTCTCGAGAGTGTTTTTT.

The chain employs TRBV19 and TRBJ1-2, with D perhaps TRBD1 (5 bases). V was clipped by 9 bases and J by 0 bases, with 11 bases between them. Germline V gene data show CDR1 as LNHDA and CDR2 as SQIVND (reference sequence). This CDR3 region has 13 residues. The CDR3 region has the DNA TGTGCCAGCTTCGACAGTTCTAACTATGGCTACACCTTC. Protein: CASFDSSNYGYTF.

The chain couples TRBV7-2 to TRBJ2-2, with TRBD2 matching over 7 bases. CDR1 is SGHTA and CDR2 is FQGNSA in the germline V gene. CDR3 length: 16 residues. The junction had 2 bases not matched to a gene; V was cut back by 1 base and J by 0 bases. CDR3 DNA sequence: TGTGCCAGCAGCTTAGAAGCGGGGACGAACACCGGGGAGCTGTTTTTT. Encoded protein: CASSLEAGTNTGELFF.

This chain uses TRBV7-9 with TRBJ1-1; tentative D call: TRBD1 (5 bases). The CDR3 has 14 residues. Germline assignment: CDR1 SEHNR and CDR2 FQNEAQ (reference sequence). Deletions cut 4 bases from V and 1 base from J, with 10 bases between. CDR3 region: CASSWGGENTEAFF. The CDR3 DNA reads TGTGCCAGCAGCTGGGGGGGTGAGAACACTGAAGCTTTCTTT.

The genes are TRBV1 and TRBJ2-7; TRBD2 reflects the table's D call only, with no check against the DNA. TRBV1 corresponds to a pseudogene. This CDR3 is 10 amino acids long. CDR3 nucleotides: TGCACCGGTGCCCCCCGGGAGCAGTACTTC. It yields the protein CTGAPREQYF.

This chain links TRBV5-4 with TRBJ1-5; 9 bases are shared with TRBD1. This CDR3 has 14 amino acids. Germline V gives CDR1 SGHNT, CDR2 YYREEE (reference sequence). J gave up 2 bases and V 4 bases, and 1 base lay outside the gene matches. The DNA of the CDR3 is TGTGCCAGCAGCCGGGACAGGGGCAATCAGCCCCAGCATTTT. This translates into CASSRDRGNQPQHF.

This clone has just a few counts. This chain uses TRBV7-9 with TRBJ1-1; 9 nucleotides match TRBD1. Germline V lookup: CDR1 SEHNR, CDR2 FQNEAQ (reference sequence). V dropped 5 bases and J dropped 6; count of bases not matched to a gene: 7. CDR3 length: 14 residues. The CDR3 nucleotides are TGTGCCAGCAGCGTCCGGACAGGGGCGGCTGAAGCTTTCTTT. Protein sequence: CASSVRTGAAEAFF.